Shown below are 4 T cell receptor beta chains from a single sample sequenced in a study of CD8 T cells in Susac syndrome. An input of roughly 0.5 to 1 ug of RNA was subjected to reverse transcription using random hexamers. Each CDR3 protein gets one entry after TCRdb re-called the immunoSEQ multiplex PCR reads with MiXCR. The table shows roughly 150,000 distinct CDR3 sequences, with roughly 96% occurring only once. The sequenced sample was CD4+ T cells from PBMCs. Every receptor here comes from a human donor with Susac syndrome.

The rearrangement joins TRBV20-1 to TRBJ2-3; D remains ambiguous. Germline CDR1 DFQATT, CDR2 SNEGSKA (reference sequence). The CDR3 runs 13 residues. The CDR3 loop is CSSTRQLTDTQYF. The CDR3 nucleotides read TGCAGCTCAACGAGGCAGCTCACAGATACGCAGTATTTT.

This clonotype came up once. V usage is TRBV4-3 and J usage is TRBJ2-3; 10 bases fit TRBD2. Germline V lookup: CDR1 LGHNA, CDR2 YSLEER. With 1 base clipped from V and 3 bases from J, the junction kept 7 bases outside the gene matches. CDR3 length: 17 residues. The CDR3 protein is CASSQVFSGGATDTQYF. The CDR3 DNA sequence: TGCGCCAGCAGCCAAGTCTTCAGCGGGGGGGCGACAGATACGCAGTATTTT.

The V and J genes are TRBV9 and TRBJ2-5; D is unclear. Between the trimmed V and J ends, which lost 2 bases and 10 bases, there was a span of 18 bases. Germline CDR1 SGDLS, CDR2 YYNGEE. The CDR3 contains 14 residues. CDR3: CASSVGRSQEIQYF. CDR3 DNA: TGTGCCAGCAGCGTCGGCCGATCCCAAGAAATCCAGTACTTC.

The V and J genes are TRBV20-1 and TRBJ1-2; a weak D match, TRBD1 (6 bases). This CDR3 is built from 14 residues. Germline V gene sequence: CDR1 DFQATT, CDR2 SNEGSKA (reference sequence). V gave up 2 bases and J gave up 8 bases, with 18 bases separating them. The CDR3 region is CSARPYTGHGGYTF. CDR3 DNA: TGCAGTGCTAGACCTTACACAGGGCACGGGGGCTACACCTTC.